This T cell receptor beta chain was sequenced for a study of tumor T cells in aggressive B-cell lymphoma. With 10 bases removed from V and 1 base from J, the gap between germline ends came to 15 bases. There are 14 residues in the CDR3. The V gene's germline CDR1 is ENHRY and CDR2 SYGVKD. Method: immunoSEQ multiplex PCR; TCRdb's copy keeps in-frame clones and lacks some. Of some 5,900 clones listed, roughly 77% were seen once; the top ten hold 6.5% to 9%. The rearrangement links TRBV10-3 to TRBJ2-3; D is uncertain. The receptor's source is an adult with diffuse large B cell lymphoma. Sequencing was done on a sample of tumor tissue. CDR3: CATGVRLGTDTQYF. CDR3 sequence (DNA): TGTGCCACCGGAGTGCGCTTGGGCACAGATACGCAGTATTTT.